This T cell receptor beta chain was profiled in a study of patients and donors after allogeneic stem cell transplantation (dated by TCRdb to the early 2020s). Library prep was done by RT-PCR. The run used a NextSeq 550. TCRdb reworked the public reads: Q25 trimming with fastp, MiXCR clone assembly, productive beta chains retained. CDR3 protein sequences are deduplicated, and each keeps its most common genes and DNA. The sample data list some 960,000 distinct CDR3 sequences, and about 20% of these were observed just once. The top ten constitute roughly 6% of the sample. Trimming takes 4 bases from V and 7 bases from J, and the germline ends sit 19 bases apart. The cysteine opens and the phenylalanine closes a CDR3 of 15 amino acids. This entry keeps only the CDR3 DNA: 45 bases, framed from base 1. The germline V gene (reference sequence) sets CDR1 to SEHNR and CDR2 to FQNEAQ. Comments on this clonotype: Its antigen remains undetermined. Base qualities are not recorded, but no much larger clone differs from it by a single base.

The TCR was taken from a human donor who was either an allogeneic HSCT recipient or a stem cell or donor lymphocyte infusion donor (not recorded which). It is not recorded whose cells these are; they may come from a transplant donor. The source material was blood, either unsorted or a sorted T cell fraction (not recorded which). The chain couples TRBV7-9 to TRBJ1-2; 6 matching bases give a weak D call of TRBD1. The DNA is TGTGCCAGCAGCTCAACACCACAGGGACTTGGTGGCTACACCTTC. This gives the protein CASSSTPQGLGGYTF.